The 16 T cell receptor beta chains below come from one sample, sequenced in a study of shared clonotypes between healthy human individuals. Clones were read by immunoSEQ multiplex PCR, and TCRdb kept only the in-frame ones, dropping some. This table has just over 2,000,000 clones, over 85% appearing once. Selected positively for CCR7 and CD45RO-negative, naive CD8 cells excluded terminally differentiated effector memory CD45RA+ cells. Sequencing used naive CD8+ T cells sorted from blood. These receptors were collected from a young man in good health.

This chain connects TRBV19 to TRBJ1-1; D unclear. CDR3 length equals 13 residues. The ends were cut back, 7 bases at V and 6 bases at J, with 15 bases in the middle. Per the germline V gene, CDR1 is LNHDA and CDR2 is SQIVND (reference sequence). In DNA form, the CDR3 reads TGTGCCAGTATCAGATTCGAGGCACCTGAAGCTTTCTTT. As protein: CASIRFEAPEAFF.

This clone was counted between two and nine times. The chain recombines TRBV30 with TRBJ1-2; TRBD1 matches 7 bases. Per germline, CDR1 GTSNPN and CDR2 SVGIG (reference sequence). The CDR3 is made up of 11 amino acids. V lost 7 bases to trimming and J lost 5 bases; unmatched junction nucleotides: 4. In nucleotides, the CDR3 is TGTGCCTCCGAACAGGGGTATGGCTACACCTTC. As protein: CASEQGYGYTF.

On this clone: This specimen includes other DNA sequences encoding the same CDR3. The chain has TRBV5-1 and TRBJ2-1, with TRBD2 matching over 12 bases. Germline CDR1 and CDR2: SGHRS and YFSETQ. After removal of 4 bases from V and 4 bases from J, the junction contained 3 bases not matched to a gene. CDR3 size: 15 residues. CDR3 nucleotide sequence: TGCGCCAGCAGCCCTACTAGCGGGGGGTACAATGAGCAGTTCTTC. The encoded protein is CASSPTSGGYNEQFF.

CDR3 in DNA: TGTGCCAGCAGCTGGGGGGAGACGAGTGAGACCCAGTACTTC. It yields the protein CASSWGETSETQYF. The genes are TRBV27 and TRBJ2-5; D possibly corresponds to TRBD2 (6 bases). CDR3 length: 14 residues. V was cut by 6 bases and J by 5 bases, with 16 bases left in between. Germline V gives CDR1 MNHEY, CDR2 SMNVEV (reference sequence).

This sequence joins TRBV5-1 and TRBJ2-7; D may be TRBD1 (6 bases). The CDR3 is made up of 13 amino acids. Trimming pared 3 bases from V and 2 bases from J, leaving 9 bases between. From germline, CDR1 is SGHRS and CDR2 YFSETQ. The CDR3 nucleotides are TGCGCCAGCAGCTCCCGGGACACCTACGAGCAGTACTTC. It specifies CASSSRDTYEQYF.

This clone was picked up one time. The chain uses TRBV6-1 and TRBJ2-1; no reliable D call. Trimming cost V 1 base and J 2 bases, with 9 bases left between them. The germline V gene has CDR1 MNHNS and CDR2 SASEGT. The CDR3 runs to 15 residues. The CDR3 loop is CASSEGTVTYNEQFF. In DNA, the CDR3 is TGTGCCAGCAGTGAAGGAACAGTAACCTACAATGAGCAGTTCTTC.

The CDR3 sequence: CASSYSYGRADEQYF. CDR3 DNA: TGTGCCAGCAGTTACTCGTACGGGAGGGCCGACGAGCAGTACTTC. The chain has TRBV6-5 and TRBJ2-7, with TRBD2 matching 8 bases. The V and J ends lost 0 bases and 5 bases, in that order; junction bases with no gene match: 6. The CDR3 consists of 15 residues. Germline V CDR1 and CDR2: MNHEY, SVGAGI.

This rearrangement joins TRBV4-2 to TRBJ2-1, with 7 bases aligning to TRBD2. V lost 5 bases to trimming and J lost 7 bases; unmatched junction nucleotides: 8. Germline CDR1 reads LGHNA; CDR2 reads YNFKEQ. This CDR3 has 14 amino acids. The CDR3 DNA reads TGTGCCAGCAGCTACCAGGGAGGGCAAAATGAGCAGTTCTTC. Its protein is CASSYQGGQNEQFF.

Comment on this clone: This specimen includes other DNA sequences encoding the same CDR3. This chain links TRBV9 with TRBJ2-7, with 11 bases that match TRBD2. The CDR3 consists of 14 residues. The germline V gene has CDR1 SGDLS and CDR2 YYNGEE. The ends lost 0 bases at V and 4 bases at J; junction bases unmatched: 0. For the CDR3, the DNA is TGTGCCAGCAGCGTAGGACTAGCGGGATACGAGCAGTACTTC. It encodes CASSVGLAGYEQYF.

About this clone itself: In the same sample, other DNA sequences code for this CDR3. This sequence joins TRBV7-9 and TRBJ1-2; possible D gene TRBD1, 6 bases. Germline assignment: CDR1 SEHNR and CDR2 FQNEAQ (reference sequence). With 1 base removed from V and 5 bases from J, the gap between germline ends came to 8 bases. The CDR3 consists of 13 residues. Here the CDR3 reads CASSLETGYGYTF. In DNA form, the CDR3 reads TGTGCCAGCAGCTTAGAGACAGGTTATGGCTACACCTTC.

The chain has TRBV7-9 and TRBJ2-2; 9 bases agree with TRBD1. V was clipped by 2 bases and J by 5 bases; unmatched bases: 9. CDR1 and CDR2 from the germline V gene are SEHNR and FQNEAQ (reference sequence). CDR3 length: 17 residues. CDR3 in DNA: TGTGCCAGCAGCTTATATCCCCTCGGGACAGGGACCGGGGAGCTGTTTTTT. Translation gives CASSLYPLGTGTGELFF.

This chain joins TRBV9 and TRBJ1-1, with D possibly TRBD1 on 5 matching bases. This CDR3 comprises 16 residues. CDR1 SGDLS and CDR2 YYNGEE come from the germline V gene. Between the trimmed V and J ends, which lost 0 bases and 1 base, there was a span of 13 bases. CDR3 DNA sequence: TGTGCCAGCAGCGTAGGTAGGGGCCAGGGGAACACTGAAGCTTTCTTT. Translation gives CASSVGRGQGNTEAFF.

This chain uses TRBV28 with TRBJ1-1, with 7 bases matching TRBD1. The germline CDR1 and CDR2 sequences are MDHEN and SYDVKM. The CDR3 has 13 residues. With V trimmed by 5 bases and J by 4 bases, 4 bases remained unmatched. The CDR3 is CASSLTGVTEAFF. Written as DNA, the CDR3 is TGTGCCAGCAGTCTTACAGGGGTCACTGAAGCTTTCTTT.

The chain links TRBV11-2 to TRBJ2-2; 12 bases map to TRBD2. Germline CDR1 is SGHAT and CDR2 is FQNNGV. Trimming took 1 base from V and 4 from J; bases not matched to a gene: 1. There are 16 residues in the CDR3. The CDR3 nucleotides read TGTGCCAGCAGCTTAGCTAGCGGGGGGGCCACCGGGGAGCTGTTTTTT. Amino acid sequence: CASSLASGGATGELFF.

This chain connects TRBV7-3 to TRBJ2-4; possibly TRBD1 for D (6 bases). The V end was cut by 2 bases, the J end by 8 bases, with 19 bases between. Germline V gene sequence: CDR1 SGHTA, CDR2 FQGTGA. The CDR3 is 16 residues long. CDR3 nucleotide sequence: TGTGCCAGCAGCTTAGGGATGGGGGCAGGTGGAGACATTCAGTACTTC. This gives the protein CASSLGMGAGGDIQYF.

This chain connects TRBV6-1 to TRBJ1-2, with 7 bases identical to TRBD1. Germline V gene sequence: CDR1 MNHNS, CDR2 SASEGT. V was clipped by 6 bases and J by 5 bases; unmatched bases: 12. The CDR3 covers 15 residues. DNA of the CDR3: TGTGCCAGCAGCAAAACCCAGGGACAGAATTATGGCTACACCTTC. Its translation: CASSKTQGQNYGYTF.